Listed here is a single T cell receptor beta chain. Antigen unknown. The source of the sample is a study of cytomegalovirus exposure and HLA in healthy donors. Trimming cost V 5 bases and J 5 bases, with 13 bases left between them. The CDR3 covers 13 residues. The germline V gene has CDR1 MNHNY and CDR2 SVGAGI (reference sequence). Findings of the study overall: Most observed TCR sequences were rare, whereas some public TCRs were detected in many donors. It was confirmed in vitro that three of the CMV-associated chains were specific for CMV antigens. In a later analysis, first-cohort TCR clusters were found to tend to co-occur in the 100 to 150 validation repertoires.

The table came from immunoSEQ multiplex PCR; TCRdb's copy has only in-frame clones and leaves some out. The repertoire consists of 70,000 to 75,000 clones, with just under 95% occurring once and the leading ten covering 3.2%. Sequenced input: PBMCs. The clonotype originates from a woman younger than 35 in good health and CMV-seropositive. The chain has TRBV6-6 and TRBJ2-7, with D possibly being TRBD1 (6 bases). CDR3 DNA sequence: TGTGCCAGCAGTACGCCCACAGGGCACGAGCAGTACTTC. This gives the protein CASSTPTGHEQYF.